One sample yielded the 28 T cell receptor beta chains listed below, sequenced in a study of blood T cell repertoires in COVID-19. TCRdb keeps only in-frame clones here, not all; method: immunoSEQ multiplex PCR. The data hold about 130,000 clones, with 88% observed a single time. The source material was peripheral blood. Every receptor here comes from a woman over 75 with acute or convalescent COVID-19.

In this sample, this clone turned up a few times. The chain is built from TRBV19 and TRBJ1-2, with D perhaps matching TRBD1 (6 bases). The CDR3 length is 15 residues. Germline V CDR1 and CDR2: LNHDA, SQIVND (reference sequence). Trimming cost V 3 bases and J 0 bases, with 11 bases left between them. The CDR3: CASSIVGASNYGYTF. CDR3 sequence (DNA): TGTGCCAGTAGTATCGTGGGGGCGTCTAACTATGGCTACACCTTC.

The rearrangement links TRBV5-4 to TRBJ1-6; weak D call: TRBD1 (5 bases). CDR1 is SGHNT and CDR2 is YYREEE in the germline V gene (reference sequence). The CDR3 runs to 15 residues. Trimming cost V 2 bases and J 7 bases, with 13 bases left between them. CDR3 residues: CASSFSGRQNSPLHF. In DNA, the CDR3 is TGTGCCAGCAGCTTCTCAGGCCGACAGAATTCACCCCTCCACTTT.

The chain combines TRBV7-9 with TRBJ1-6; 9 bases fit TRBD1. The length of the CDR3 is 15 residues. V lost 5 bases, J lost 5 bases, and 4 bases stayed unmatched. Germline-derived CDR1 and CDR2 are SEHNR and FQNEAQ (reference sequence). CDR3 sequence (DNA): TGTGCCAGCAGCGCCGGGACAGGGAATAATTCACCCCTCCACTTT. Its translation: CASSAGTGNNSPLHF.

V is TRBV18 and J is TRBJ1-4; no definite D call. From germline, CDR1 is KGHSH and CDR2 LQKENI. The CDR3 consists of 13 residues. V was shortened by 3 bases and J by 5 bases, with 7 bases between the two germline ends. The CDR3 is CASSPGVNEKLFF. CDR3 coding DNA: TGTGCCAGCTCACCCGGGGTGAATGAAAAACTGTTTTTT.

The chain couples TRBV7-9 to TRBJ2-7; maybe TRBD2 (5 bases). Germline lookup yields CDR1 SEHNR and CDR2 FQNEAQ (reference sequence). The CDR3 has 11 residues. V was clipped by 4 bases and J by 9 bases, with 10 bases between them. CDR3 loop: CASSSGWLQYF. The CDR3 DNA follows: TGTGCCAGCAGCTCGGGGTGGTTGCAGTACTTC.

The V gene is TRBV10-3, the J gene TRBJ1-5, with 9 bases lining up with TRBD1. Germline CDR1 and CDR2: ENHRY and SYGVKD. Unmatched junction bases numbered 5, after V lost 3 bases and J lost 5 bases. The CDR3 totals 15 residues. CDR3 in DNA: TGTGCCATCAGTGATTCGGACAGGGGTTATCAGCCCCAGCATTTT. Translating gives CAISDSDRGYQPQHF.

Turning to this clone: A junction end diverges from the germline sequence, so it may reflect a read error. The chain is built from TRBV4-2 and TRBJ1-2; maybe TRBD1 (6 bases). Germline V gene sequence: CDR1 LGHNA, CDR2 YNFKEQ. The CDR3 length is 15 residues. DNA of the CDR3: TGTGCCAGCAGCGAAGATGCAGGGGCAAACTATGGCTACACCTTC. It is translated as CASSEDAGANYGYTF.

The chain carries TRBV5-1 and TRBJ1-2, with a weak D call TRBD1 (6 bases). CDR1 and CDR2 from the germline V gene are SGHRS and YFSETQ. V shed 0 bases and J shed 13 bases, with 16 bases lying between them. The CDR3 extends over 13 amino acids. CDR3 nucleotide sequence: TGCGCCAGCAGCTTGGCACAGGGTACGACAGGCACCTTC. Its translation is CASSLAQGTTGTF.

The rearrangement joins TRBV25-1 to TRBJ1-2; a possible D gene is TRBD1 (6 bases). The germline gives CDR1 MGHDK, CDR2 SYGVNS. The CDR3 extends over 15 amino acids. V was shortened by 6 bases and J by 7 bases, with 21 bases between the two germline ends. CDR3 loop: CASSHHGGGASGYTF. CDR3 DNA: TGTGCCAGCAGCCACCATGGGGGCGGCGCGAGTGGCTACACCTTC.

The chain has TRBV2 and TRBJ2-3, with a weak D call TRBD2 (6 bases). CDR3 length equals 15 residues. Trimming took off 4 bases at V and 0 bases at J, with 11 bases between the two ends. The germline gives CDR1 SNHLY, CDR2 FYNNEI. The CDR3 DNA is TGTGCCAGCAGTGTCGTGGGGGGTAGCACAGATACGCAGTATTTT. Protein product: CASSVVGGSTDTQYF.

This sequence joins TRBV7-2 and TRBJ2-7; 8 positions agree with TRBD2. The trim removed 0 bases at V and 0 bases at J, leaving 4 bases unmatched. From germline, CDR1 is SGHTA and CDR2 FQGNSA. The CDR3 has 16 residues. CDR3 loop: CASSLAPAGASYEQYF. The CDR3 bases are TGTGCCAGCAGCTTAGCGCCAGCGGGGGCCTCCTACGAGCAGTACTTC. Using reference TRBV7-2 and TRBJ2-7 for the parts outside the CDR3, the full variable domain is GAGVSQSPSNKVTEKGKDVELRCDPISGHTALYWYRQSLGQGLEFLIYFQGNSAPDKSGLPSDRFSAERTGGSVSTLTIQRTQQEDSAVYLCASSLAPAGASYEQYFGPGTRLTVT.

The rearrangement uses TRBV5-6 and TRBJ2-3; possible D gene TRBD2, 5 bases. V lost 5 bases and J lost 0, with 16 bases in between. Looked up from germline, CDR1 is SGHDT and CDR2 is YYEEEE. The CDR3 extends over 16 amino acids. In DNA form, the CDR3 reads TGTGCCAGCAGTCTAGCCGGATTAAAAAGCACAGATACGCAGTATTTT. Its translation is CASSLAGLKSTDTQYF.

The V gene is TRBV5-4, the J gene TRBJ2-2; 11 bases line up with TRBD2. Germline V CDR1 and CDR2: SGHNT, YYREEE (reference sequence). Unmatched junction bases numbered 2, after V lost 4 bases and J lost 3 bases. The CDR3 spans 15 residues. CDR3 sequence: CASSIAGGYTGELFF. The CDR3 nucleotides read TGTGCCAGCAGCATAGCGGGAGGGTACACCGGGGAGCTGTTTTTT.

The rearrangement joins TRBV18 to TRBJ2-7, with 10 positions matching TRBD1. The germline CDR1 and CDR2 sequences are KGHSH and LQKENI. V gave up 4 bases and J gave up 6 bases; unmatched junction bases: 6. This CDR3 spans 14 amino acids. The chain's CDR3 is CASSRQGALAEQYF. The CDR3 DNA reads TGTGCCAGCTCACGACAGGGGGCGCTGGCCGAGCAGTACTTC.

The chain carries TRBV11-2 and TRBJ2-7, with 9 bases matching TRBD1. The CDR3 consists of 15 residues. V lost 4 bases, J lost 2 bases, and 6 bases stayed unmatched. Per germline, CDR1 SGHAT and CDR2 FQNNGV. CDR3 sequence: CASSSGQGFAYEQYF. As DNA, the CDR3 is TGTGCCAGCAGCTCCGGACAGGGGTTTGCCTACGAGCAGTACTTC.

The chain couples TRBV29-1 to TRBJ1-1; D gene unclear. V was cut by 4 bases and J by 4 bases, with 16 bases left in between. The germline V gene encodes CDR1 SQVTM and CDR2 ANQGSEA. The CDR3 runs 14 residues. CDR3 DNA sequence: TGCAGCGTTGGGGCCCGGCCAGCGGGCACTGAAGCTTTCTTT. As protein: CSVGARPAGTEAFF.

This clone was recorded a few times. The V gene is TRBV4-1, the J gene TRBJ2-2, with D perhaps TRBD1 (8 bases). CDR1 and CDR2 (germline): MGHRA, YSYEKL. CDR3 length: 15 residues. V was trimmed by 4 bases and J by 7 bases, leaving 16 bases between them. The CDR3 is CASSPGQGGLGELFF. CDR3 DNA: TGCGCCAGCAGCCCCGGACAGGGAGGGCTCGGGGAGCTGTTTTTT.

The CDR3 protein is CASSHSEGTQYF. The DNA for the CDR3 is TGTGCCAGCTCACACAGCGAGGGGACCCAGTACTTC. J is TRBJ2-5 and V is TRBV18; D possibly corresponds to TRBD2 (5 bases). V gave up 4 bases and J gave up 7 bases, with 10 bases separating them. The germline gives CDR1 KGHSH, CDR2 LQKENI. The CDR3 contains 12 residues.

This clone has just one count. V usage is TRBV11-2 and J usage is TRBJ1-1; 8 positions match TRBD1. The germline gives CDR1 SGHAT, CDR2 FQNNGV. After removal of 6 bases from V and 12 bases from J, the junction contained 6 bases not matched to a gene. The CDR3 runs 11 residues. The CDR3 coding sequence is TGTGCCAGCAGTTTGGACAGGGAGTCTTTCTTT. Translating it yields CASSLDRESFF.

This chain uses TRBV20-1 with TRBJ1-4; a possible D gene is TRBD1 (5 bases). This CDR3 contains 14 residues. The V gene lost 3 bases and the J gene lost 8 bases, with 16 bases spanning the gap. Germline-derived CDR1 and CDR2 are DFQATT and SNEGSKA (reference sequence). The CDR3 protein is CSASGAAWREKLFF. CDR3 DNA: TGCAGTGCTAGTGGGGCAGCCTGGAGGGAAAAACTGTTTTTT.

The rearrangement uses TRBV7-2 and TRBJ2-1; 10 bases match TRBD2. V was clipped by 4 bases and J by 9 bases; unmatched bases: 6. The germline gives CDR1 SGHTA, CDR2 FQGNSA. This CDR3 comprises 14 residues. Written as DNA, the CDR3 is TGTGCCAGCAGCTCGGGACTAGCGAGTGGTGAGCAGTTCTTC. Translating gives CASSSGLASGEQFF.

This clone has a handful of counts. Here the CDR3 reads CASSLTGSRAYNSPLHF. The CDR3, as DNA: TGTGCCAGCAGCCTAACAGGGAGTAGGGCCTATAATTCACCCCTCCACTTT. This chain connects TRBV3-1 (or the pseudogene TRBV3-2) to TRBJ1-6; D possibly corresponds to TRBD1 (6 bases). V lost 4 bases and J 2 bases, leaving 15 bases between the germline ends. Germline CDR1 LGHDT, CDR2 YNNKEL (reference sequence). The CDR3 length is 17 residues.

A single count supports this clone. The chain has TRBV10-2 and TRBJ1-5, with D possibly being TRBD1 (5 bases). Germline V gene data show CDR1 as WSHSY and CDR2 as SAAADI. Trimming pared 3 bases from V and 6 bases from J, leaving 6 bases between. The CDR3 is 12 amino acids. The DNA for the CDR3 is TGCGCCAGCAGTGACGGGGGTCAGCCCCAGCATTTT. It yields the protein CASSDGGQPQHF.

The rearrangement joins TRBV28 to TRBJ1-2; no firm D call. CDR1 MDHEN and CDR2 SYDVKM come from the germline V gene. V lost 5 bases and J 6 bases, leaving 16 bases between the germline ends. CDR3 length: 14 amino acids. The CDR3: CASSTRRGTDGYTF. The CDR3 DNA follows: TGTGCCAGCAGTACTCGGCGGGGAACAGATGGCTACACCTTC.

In DNA, the CDR3 is TGTGCCAGCAGCCCGCGCCAGGGTAATCAGCCCCAGCATTTT. The encoded protein is CASSPRQGNQPQHF. V is TRBV6-2 or TRBV6-3 and J is TRBJ1-5; D possibly corresponds to TRBD1 (5 bases). From germline, CDR1 is MNHEY and CDR2 SVGEGT. V was clipped by 6 bases and J by 4 bases, with 13 bases between them. The CDR3 is made up of 14 amino acids.

DNA of the CDR3: TGCGCCAGCGGGACTAGCGGGAGTTATGAGCAGTTCTTC. This sequence encodes CASGTSGSYEQFF. V is TRBV5-1 and J is TRBJ2-1; 14 bases map to TRBD2. V lost 7 bases, J lost 8 bases, and 2 bases stayed unmatched. CDR1 is SGHRS and CDR2 is YFSETQ in the germline V gene. The CDR3 sequence is 13 residues long.

The rearrangement joins TRBV10-3 to TRBJ2-1; 9 nucleotides match TRBD2. There are 16 residues in the CDR3. V shed 10 bases and J 7 bases; nucleotides not matched to a gene: 17. The V gene's germline CDR1 is ENHRY and CDR2 SYGVKD. The CDR3 region has the DNA TGTGCCACAAAGGCGGCGGGGGGGCCTCAAGGAAATGAGCAGTTCTTC. Its translation is CATKAAGGPQGNEQFF.

This sequence joins TRBV4-1 and TRBJ2-1, with 9 bases that match TRBD2. V lost 0 bases to trimming and J lost 7 bases; unmatched junction nucleotides: 7. Germline CDR1 MGHRA, CDR2 YSYEKL. This CDR3 is 16 amino acids long. CDR3 in DNA: TGCGCCAGCAGCCAAGATCTTGGCGGGGGGGGTAATGAGCAGTTCTTC. It translates to CASSQDLGGGGNEQFF.